This T cell receptor beta chain was captured by sequencing in a study of patients and donors after allogeneic stem cell transplantation (TCRdb year 2020). Turning to this clonotype: Its antigen is still unknown. Per-nucleotide qualities are absent, and no much larger clonotype sits a single base away.

Library preparation was by RT-PCR. The sequencing machine was a NextSeq 550. TCRdb's own reprocessing of the public reads used fastp at Q25 and MiXCR and kept productive beta chains. One record per CDR3 amino acid sequence lists the most common genes and DNA. The sample table holds some 880,000 distinct CDR3 sequences, of which about a sixth were seen once. The ten largest clones capture roughly 6.4% of the sample. V gives up 6 bases and J gives up 2 bases, and the segment between their germline ends measures 19 bases. CDR3 length: 16 amino acids, cysteine to phenylalanine. The DNA shown is the 48-base CDR3, in frame from base 1.

The sample taken for sequencing was blood, either unsorted or a sorted T cell fraction (not recorded which). This chain joins TRBV12-3 or TRBV12-4 to TRBJ1-2; the D gene is not confidently resolved. This receptor was identified in a human donor who was either an allogeneic HSCT recipient or a stem cell or donor lymphocyte infusion donor (not recorded which). It is not recorded whose cells these are; they may come from a transplant donor. DNA sequence: TGTGCCAGCAGCCCTACTATCCGTCCGGGAAACTATGGCTACACCTTC. Its translation is CASSPTIRPGNYGYTF.